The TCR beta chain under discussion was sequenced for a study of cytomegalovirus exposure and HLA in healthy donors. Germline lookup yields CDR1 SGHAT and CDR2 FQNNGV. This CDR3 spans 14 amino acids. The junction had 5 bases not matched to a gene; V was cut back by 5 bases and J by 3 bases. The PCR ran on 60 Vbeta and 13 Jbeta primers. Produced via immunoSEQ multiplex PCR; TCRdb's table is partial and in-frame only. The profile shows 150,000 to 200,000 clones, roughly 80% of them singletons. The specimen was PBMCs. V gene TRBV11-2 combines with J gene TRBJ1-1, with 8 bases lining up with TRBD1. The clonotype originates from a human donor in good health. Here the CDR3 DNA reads TGTGCCAGCAGCGACAGGGGAGAGTACACTGAAGCTTTCTTT. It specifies CASSDRGEYTEAFF. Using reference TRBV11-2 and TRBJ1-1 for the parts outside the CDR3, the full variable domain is EAGVAQSPRYKIIEKRQSVAFWCNPISGHATLYWYQQILGQGPKLLIQFQNNGVVDDSQLPKDRFSAERLKGVDSTLKIQPAKLEDSAVYLCASSDRGEYTEAFFGQGTRLTVV.